This TCR beta chain was recovered during a study of neoadjuvant anti-PD-1 for oral cavity cancer. For the study at large: Non-progressing patients received a fourth nivolumab dose near day 43, then surgery on days 50-56.

Overall study findings and caveats: With a few patients per group, TCR findings need larger cohorts. Higher pretreatment Treg/Th17 ratios tracked higher pretreatment blood clonality.

In the case of this clone: Its target is unknown.

Germline trimming cut 5 bases from V and 0 bases from J; bases unmatched to any gene: 3. The germline gives CDR1 SGHVS, CDR2 FNYEAQ. This CDR3 has 17 amino acids. Patients had newly diagnosed, untreated stage II-IVA oral cavity squamous cell carcinoma. Repertoires were generated with immunoSEQ multiplex PCR, while TCRdb's copy carries only in-frame clones and drops some. The sample consists of 5,100 or so clones, 58% of them appearing once. The chain has TRBV7-6 and TRBJ2-2; 13 bases agree with TRBD2. This TCR was recovered from a person between 40 and 80 years old with oral cavity squamous cell carcinoma. The sequences come from tumor tissue, collected before nivolumab (anti-PD-1) treatment. CDR3 sequence: CASSQLAGGPNTGELFF. DNA of the CDR3: TGTGCCAGCAGCCAACTAGCGGGAGGGCCGAACACCGGGGAGCTGTTTTTT. Combining the CDR3 with reference TRBV7-6 and TRBJ2-2 gives the whole variable domain GAGVSQSPRYKVTKRGQDVALRCDPISGHVSLYWYRQALGQGPEFLTYFNYEAQQDKSGLPNDRFSAERPEGSISTLTIQRTEQRDSAMYRCASSQLAGGPNTGELFFGEGSRLTVL.